This T cell receptor (beta chain) was captured by sequencing in a study of blood T cells in healthy people across ages. Combining a sample-barcoded 5' primer with a J-beta primer mix, a second PCR ran for roughly 7 to 12 cycles. TCRdb passed the 5' RACE reads through MiXCR, listing each CDR3 protein once. The sample yields about 1.5 million distinct CDR3 sequences, approximately 43% seen once. This CDR3 is 16 amino acids long. The study drew donors from healthy Caucasian individuals in Russia aged roughly 6 to 95. The study isolated at least 7 million PBMCs from each sample. Notes on this clonotype: Its antigen is still unknown. Mismatch with germline at one junction end may stem from a read error.

Whole-study findings and limits: Among T cells, TCR beta diversity per million cells dropped roughly linearly as age rose. With donor CMV status unknown, expanded clonotype changes were possibly confounded.

This TCR was sampled from a woman between 18 and 29 years old in good health. The specimen was blood. V gene TRBV12-3 or TRBV12-4 combines with J gene TRBJ2-3; D possibly matches TRBD1 or TRBD2 (5 bases each). CDR3 coding DNA: TGTGCCAGCAGCCCCGGGACGGAAATTAGCACAGATACGGAGTATTTT. It specifies CASSPGTEISTDTEYF.